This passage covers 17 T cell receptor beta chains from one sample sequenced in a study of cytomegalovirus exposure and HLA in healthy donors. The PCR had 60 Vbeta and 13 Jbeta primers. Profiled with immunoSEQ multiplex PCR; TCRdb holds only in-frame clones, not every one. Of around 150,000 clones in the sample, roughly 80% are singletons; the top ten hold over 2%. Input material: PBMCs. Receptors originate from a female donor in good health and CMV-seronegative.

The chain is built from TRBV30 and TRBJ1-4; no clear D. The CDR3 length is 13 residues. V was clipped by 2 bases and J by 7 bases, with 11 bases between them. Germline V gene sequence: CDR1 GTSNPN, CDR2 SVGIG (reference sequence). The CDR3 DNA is TGTGCCTGGAGTATAAGGGCGGGTGAAAAACTGTTTTTT. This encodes CAWSIRAGEKLFF.

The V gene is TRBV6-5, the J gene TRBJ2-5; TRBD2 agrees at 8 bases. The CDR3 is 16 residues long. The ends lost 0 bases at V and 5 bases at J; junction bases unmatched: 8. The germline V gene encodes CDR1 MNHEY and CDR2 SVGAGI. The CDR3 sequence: CASSYSQTSVGETQYF. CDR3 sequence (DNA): TGTGCCAGCAGTTACTCTCAGACTAGCGTGGGGGAGACCCAGTACTTC.

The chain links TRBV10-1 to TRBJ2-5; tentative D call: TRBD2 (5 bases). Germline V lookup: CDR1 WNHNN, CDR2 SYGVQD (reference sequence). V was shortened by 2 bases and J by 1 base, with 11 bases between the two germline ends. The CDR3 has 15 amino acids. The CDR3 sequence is CASSESEGSQETQYF. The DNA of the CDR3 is TGCGCCAGCAGTGAGAGTGAGGGATCCCAAGAGACCCAGTACTTC.

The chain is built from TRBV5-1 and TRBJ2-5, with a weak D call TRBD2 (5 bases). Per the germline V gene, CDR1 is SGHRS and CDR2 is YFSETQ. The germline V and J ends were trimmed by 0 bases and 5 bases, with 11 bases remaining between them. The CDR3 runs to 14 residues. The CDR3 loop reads CASSLERPGETQYF. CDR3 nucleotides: TGCGCCAGCAGCTTGGAGCGGCCGGGGGAGACCCAGTACTTC.

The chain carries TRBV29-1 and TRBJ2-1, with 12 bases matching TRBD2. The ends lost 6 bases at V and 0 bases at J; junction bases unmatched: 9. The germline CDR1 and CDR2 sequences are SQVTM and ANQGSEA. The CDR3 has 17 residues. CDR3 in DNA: TGCAGCGTCAAAGGCCTAGCGGGAGGGGTCTCCTACAATGAGCAGTTCTTC. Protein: CSVKGLAGGVSYNEQFF.

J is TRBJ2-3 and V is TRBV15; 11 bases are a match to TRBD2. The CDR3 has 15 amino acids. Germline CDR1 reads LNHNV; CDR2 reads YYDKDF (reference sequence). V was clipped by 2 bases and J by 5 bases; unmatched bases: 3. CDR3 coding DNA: TGTGCCACCAGCAGACTCGGACTAGCGGGAGATACGCAGTATTTT. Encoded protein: CATSRLGLAGDTQYF.

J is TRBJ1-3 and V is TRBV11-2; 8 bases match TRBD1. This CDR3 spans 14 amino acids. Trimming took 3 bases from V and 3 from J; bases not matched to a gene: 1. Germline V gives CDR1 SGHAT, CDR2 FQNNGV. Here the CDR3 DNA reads TGTGCCAGCAGCTTTACAGGGGGTGGAAACACCATATATTTT. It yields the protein CASSFTGGGNTIYF. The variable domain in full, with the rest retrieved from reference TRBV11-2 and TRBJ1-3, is EAGVAQSPRYKIIEKRQSVAFWCNPISGHATLYWYQQILGQGPKLLIQFQNNGVVDDSQLPKDRFSAERLKGVDSTLKIQPAKLEDSAVYLCASSFTGGGNTIYFGEGSWLTVV.

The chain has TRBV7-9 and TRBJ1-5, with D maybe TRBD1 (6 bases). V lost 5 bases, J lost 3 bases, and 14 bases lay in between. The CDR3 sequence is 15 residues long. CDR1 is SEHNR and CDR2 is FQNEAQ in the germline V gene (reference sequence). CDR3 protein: CASSPPGGLNQPQHF. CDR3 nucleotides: TGTGCCAGCAGCCCCCCCGGGGGGCTCAATCAGCCCCAGCATTTT.

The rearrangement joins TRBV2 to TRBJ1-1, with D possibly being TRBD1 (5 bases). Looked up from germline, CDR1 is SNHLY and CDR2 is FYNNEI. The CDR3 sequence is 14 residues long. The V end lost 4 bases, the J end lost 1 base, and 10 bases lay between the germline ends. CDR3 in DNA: TGTGCCAGCAGTGTGGAGGGGCCGAACACTGAAGCTTTCTTT. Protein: CASSVEGPNTEAFF.

Here the CDR3 DNA reads TGTGCCACCAGCAATCGACCCCGGGACAGGAATGAAAAACTGTTTTTT. Protein: CATSNRPRDRNEKLFF. The chain carries TRBV15 and TRBJ1-4; 8 nucleotides agree with TRBD1. CDR1 and CDR2 (germline): LNHNV, YYDKDF (reference sequence). CDR3 size: 16 residues. V dropped 4 bases and J dropped 5; count of bases not matched to a gene: 9.

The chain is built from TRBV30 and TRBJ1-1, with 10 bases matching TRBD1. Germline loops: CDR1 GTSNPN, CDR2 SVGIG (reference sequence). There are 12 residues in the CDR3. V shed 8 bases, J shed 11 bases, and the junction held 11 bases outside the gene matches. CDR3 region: CATGTGAPRAFF. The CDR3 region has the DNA TGTGCCACCGGGACAGGGGCGCCCCGGGCTTTCTTT.

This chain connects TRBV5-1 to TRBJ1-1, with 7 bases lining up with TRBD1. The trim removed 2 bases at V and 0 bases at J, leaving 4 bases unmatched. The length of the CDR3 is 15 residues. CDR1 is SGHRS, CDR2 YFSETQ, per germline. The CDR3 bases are TGCGCCAGCAGCTTCAAACAGGGGTTGAACACTGAAGCTTTCTTT. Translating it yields CASSFKQGLNTEAFF. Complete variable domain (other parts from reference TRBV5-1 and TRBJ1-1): KAGVTQTPRYLIKTRGQQVTLSCSPISGHRSVSWYQQTPGQGLQFLFEYFSETQRNKGNFPGRFSGRQFSNSRSEMNVSTLELGDSALYLCASSFKQGLNTEAFFGQGTRLTVV.

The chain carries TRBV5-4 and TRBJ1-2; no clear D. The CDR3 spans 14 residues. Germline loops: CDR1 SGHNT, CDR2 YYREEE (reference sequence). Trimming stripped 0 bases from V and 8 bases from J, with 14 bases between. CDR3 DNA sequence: TGTGCCAGCAGCTTGGATGTGGACTTAAGAGGCTACACCTTC. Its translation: CASSLDVDLRGYTF.

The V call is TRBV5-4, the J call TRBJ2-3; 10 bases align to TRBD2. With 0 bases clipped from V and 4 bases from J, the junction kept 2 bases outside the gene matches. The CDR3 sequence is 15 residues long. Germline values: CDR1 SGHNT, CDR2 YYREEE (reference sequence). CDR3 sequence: CASSLGLAGADTQYF. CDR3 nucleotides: TGTGCCAGCAGCTTGGGGCTAGCGGGAGCAGATACGCAGTATTTT.

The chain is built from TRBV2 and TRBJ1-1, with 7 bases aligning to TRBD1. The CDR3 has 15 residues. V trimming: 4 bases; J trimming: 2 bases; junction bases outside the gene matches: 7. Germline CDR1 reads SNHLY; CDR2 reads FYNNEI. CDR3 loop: CASSVGQTINTEAFF. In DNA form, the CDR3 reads TGTGCCAGCAGTGTGGGACAGACAATCAACACTGAAGCTTTCTTT.

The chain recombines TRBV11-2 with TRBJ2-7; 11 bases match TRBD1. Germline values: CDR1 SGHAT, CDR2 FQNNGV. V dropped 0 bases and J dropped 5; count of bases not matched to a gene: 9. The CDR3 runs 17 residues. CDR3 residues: CASSLDLGQGALNEQYF. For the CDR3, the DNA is TGTGCCAGCAGCTTAGATCTTGGACAGGGGGCTCTGAACGAGCAGTACTTC.

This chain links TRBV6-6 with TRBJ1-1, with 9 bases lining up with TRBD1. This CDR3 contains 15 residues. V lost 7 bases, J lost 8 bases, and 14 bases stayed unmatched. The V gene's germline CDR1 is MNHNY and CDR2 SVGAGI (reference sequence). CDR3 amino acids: CASKEPGTGKREAFF. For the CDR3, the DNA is TGTGCCAGCAAAGAACCCGGGACAGGGAAACGGGAAGCTTTCTTT.